The clone carrying this T cell receptor beta chain was picked up many times. Deletions cut 4 bases from V and 4 bases from J, with 12 bases between. The CDR3 consists of 14 residues. Germline-derived CDR1 and CDR2 are KGHDR and SFDVKD. Libraries of TCR beta came from iRepertoire HTBI primers plus Arm-PCR of CDR3 regions. MiXCR, run by TCRdb on the multiplex PCR reads, gives a single entry per CDR3 protein. Here the sample spans about 540,000 distinct CDR3 sequences, approximately 12% being singletons. Time point indicated: newly diagnosed GD, antithyroid drugs for less than 3 months. The TCR library was made from RNA that had been extracted from PBMCs in TRIzol. This specimen belongs to a study of regulatory T cells in long-lasting Graves disease. Study information: Antithyroid drug intake by newly diagnosed Graves' patients had lasted under 3 months.

Separately, the same data were catalogued under a study of T cells in Graves' hyperthyroidism and ophthalmopathy. That source reports: Those with hyperthyroidism were 18 to 65 years old, newly diagnosed, and ill for under 2 months. Uncontrolled infections, other autoimmune diseases, pregnancy or lactation led to exclusion of patients. TCR CDR3 regions were first amplified by RT-PCR with HTBI primers.

This sequence joins TRBV24-1 and TRBJ2-5, with D tentatively TRBD1 (6 bases). The receptor's source is a man aged 30 to 45 with Graves disease. Specimen: peripheral blood mononuclear cells (PBMCs), collected at new diagnosis, from a patient treated with antithyroid drugs. CDR3 sequence reads: CATSDLGQAETQYF. The CDR3, as DNA: TGTGCCACCAGTGACCTGGGACAAGCAGAGACCCAGTACTTC.